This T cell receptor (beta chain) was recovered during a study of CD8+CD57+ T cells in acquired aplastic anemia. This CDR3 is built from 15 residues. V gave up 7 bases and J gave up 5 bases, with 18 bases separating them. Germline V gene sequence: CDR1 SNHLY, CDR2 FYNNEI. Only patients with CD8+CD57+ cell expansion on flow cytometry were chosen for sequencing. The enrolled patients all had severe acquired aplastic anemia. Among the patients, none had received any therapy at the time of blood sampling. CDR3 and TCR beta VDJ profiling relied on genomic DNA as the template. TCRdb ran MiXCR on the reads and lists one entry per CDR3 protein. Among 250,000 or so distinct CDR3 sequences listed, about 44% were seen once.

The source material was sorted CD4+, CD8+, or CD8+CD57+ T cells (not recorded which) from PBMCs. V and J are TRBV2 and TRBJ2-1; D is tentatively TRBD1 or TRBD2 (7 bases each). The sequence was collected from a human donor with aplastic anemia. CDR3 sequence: CASKTGEGVNNEQFF. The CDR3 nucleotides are TGTGCCAGCAAAACAGGGGAGGGGGTAAACAATGAGCAGTTCTTC.